These T cell receptor beta chains were read from a single sample in a study of cytomegalovirus exposure and HLA in healthy donors. The data were produced by immunoSEQ multiplex PCR, yet TCRdb's version contains in-frame clones alone and is incomplete. The data show tens of thousands of clones, roughly 90% seen once. The sample taken for sequencing was PBMCs. The receptors here all came from a young woman in good health and CMV-seronegative. Both conserved end residues are part of each CDR3. The D gene is left open where the match is weak. Clone sizes are given selectively: once, few, many, or a class where the clone is expanded.

clone_size,j_call,v_call,d_call,cdr3_aa,cdr3_nt
.,TRBJ1-1,TRBV6-1,TRBD1,CASSAGQSFEAFF,TGTGCCAGCAGTGCGGGACAGAGTTTTGAAGCTTTCTTT
.,TRBJ1-5,TRBV6-1,.,CASSGQFNQPQHF,TGTGCCAGCAGTGGACAGTTCAATCAGCCCCAGCATTTT
once,TRBJ2-5,TRBV7-7,.,CASSQTGRSTQETQYF,TGTGCTAGCAGCCAGACGGGTCGATCCACCCAAGAGACCCAGTACTTC
once,TRBJ2-5,TRBV28,TRBD2,CASSTMLAEGQETQYF,TGTGCCAGCAGTACCATGCTAGCGGAGGGACAAGAGACCCAGTACTTC
.,TRBJ2-7,TRBV27,TRBD2,CASSPTGTSKDEQYF,TGTGCCAGCAGTCCAACCGGGACTAGCAAAGACGAGCAGTACTTC
once,TRBJ2-3,TRBV4-1,TRBD2,CASSQGGTSGIADTQYF,TGCGCCAGCAGCCAGGGCGGAACTAGCGGGATAGCAGATACGCAGTATTTT
.,TRBJ1-1,TRBV5-4,TRBD1,CASSSDRATEAFF,TGTGCCAGCAGCTCGGACAGGGCCACTGAAGCTTTCTTT
.,TRBJ2-2,TRBV7-2,.,CASSVRGGWAGELFF,TGTGCCAGCAGCGTGAGGGGGGGCTGGGCCGGGGAGCTGTTTTTT
.,TRBJ2-7,TRBV5-1,TRBD1,CASSFGTGGNYEQYF,TGCGCCAGCAGCTTCGGGACAGGGGGTAATTACGAGCAGTACTTC
.,TRBJ2-7,TRBV5-3,TRBD1,CARSLEGGRSYEQYF,TGTGCCAGAAGCTTAGAAGGGGGCAGGTCCTACGAGCAGTACTTC
.,TRBJ1-2,TRBV27,.,CASSYRANYGYTF,TGTGCCAGCAGTTACAGGGCTAACTATGGCTACACCTTC
.,TRBJ2-3,TRBV7-9,TRBD2,CASSLALLAGVADTQYF,TGTGCCAGCAGCTTAGCACTTCTAGCGGGAGTGGCAGATACGCAGTATTTT
once,TRBJ2-2,TRBV9,TRBD2,CASSDSASGVPGELFF,TGTGCCAGCAGCGACTCAGCTAGCGGCGTCCCCGGGGAGCTGTTTTTT
.,TRBJ1-1,TRBV6-6,TRBD1,CASSNNRGMNTEAFF,TGTGCCAGCAGTAATAACAGGGGAATGAACACTGAAGCTTTCTTT
.,TRBJ2-1,TRBV6-1,TRBD1,CASSLTGTGMNEQFF,TGTGCCAGCAGTTTAACCGGGACAGGGATGAATGAGCAGTTCTTC
.,TRBJ1-2,TRBV6-6,TRBD1,CASSYPPGQQYGYTF,TGTGCCAGCAGTTACCCACCGGGACAGCAATATGGCTACACCTTC
once,TRBJ2-7,TRBV28,.,CASSPDNYEQYF,TGTGCCAGCAGTCCCGACAACTACGAGCAGTACTTC
.,TRBJ1-2,TRBV29-1,TRBD1,CSVGDRGNYGYTF,TGCAGCGTTGGGGACAGGGGTAACTATGGCTACACCTTC
.,TRBJ2-7,TRBV9,TRBD2,CASSGSREGRRYF,TGTGCCAGCAGCGGCTCCCGGGAGGGCCGGCGGTACTTC
.,TRBJ2-3,TRBV7-2,TRBD2,CASSLERGYTDTQYF,TGTGCCAGCAGCTTAGAGCGGGGCTACACAGATACGCAGTATTTT
.,TRBJ1-6,TRBV7-6,TRBD1,CASSPTGYLNSPLHF,TGTGCCAGCAGCCCGACAGGGTACCTGAATTCACCCCTCCACTTT
.,TRBJ2-3,TRBV28,TRBD2,CASSPHGLVADTQYF,TGTGCCAGCAGTCCCCACGGACTAGTAGCAGATACGCAGTATTTT
.,TRBJ1-5,TRBV27,.,CASSFLSGKNQPQHF,TGTGCCAGCAGTTTTCTATCCGGGAAGAATCAGCCCCAGCATTTT
.,TRBJ2-7,TRBV7-9,.,CASSLVRPYEQYF,TGTGCCAGCAGCTTAGTGCGGCCCTACGAGCAGTACTTC
.,TRBJ2-7,TRBV19,.,CASSLSGHTIYEQYF,TGTGCCAGTAGTCTGTCGGGACACACAATTTACGAGCAGTACTTC
.,TRBJ2-7,TRBV19,.,CASSIGNSGSYEQYF,TGTGCCAGTAGTATAGGGAATAGCGGATCCTACGAGCAGTACTTC
.,TRBJ2-5,TRBV7-6,.,CASSLVAVYQETQYF,TGTGCCAGCAGCTTAGTAGCGGTCTACCAAGAGACCCAGTACTTC
.,TRBJ2-3,TRBV5-8,TRBD1,CASSPGQVADTQYF,TGTGCCAGCAGCCCTGGACAGGTGGCAGATACGCAGTATTTT
.,TRBJ2-3,TRBV5-1,TRBD2,CASSIAWTRGDTQYF,TGCGCCAGCAGTATCGCATGGACTAGAGGAGATACGCAGTATTTT
.,TRBJ1-2,TRBV9,TRBD1,CASSGNRGPNYGYTF,TGTGCCAGCAGCGGGAACAGGGGGCCGAACTATGGCTACACCTTC
few,TRBJ2-3,TRBV9,.,CASSALSTDTQYF,TGTGCCAGCAGCGCCCTCAGCACAGATACGCAGTATTTT